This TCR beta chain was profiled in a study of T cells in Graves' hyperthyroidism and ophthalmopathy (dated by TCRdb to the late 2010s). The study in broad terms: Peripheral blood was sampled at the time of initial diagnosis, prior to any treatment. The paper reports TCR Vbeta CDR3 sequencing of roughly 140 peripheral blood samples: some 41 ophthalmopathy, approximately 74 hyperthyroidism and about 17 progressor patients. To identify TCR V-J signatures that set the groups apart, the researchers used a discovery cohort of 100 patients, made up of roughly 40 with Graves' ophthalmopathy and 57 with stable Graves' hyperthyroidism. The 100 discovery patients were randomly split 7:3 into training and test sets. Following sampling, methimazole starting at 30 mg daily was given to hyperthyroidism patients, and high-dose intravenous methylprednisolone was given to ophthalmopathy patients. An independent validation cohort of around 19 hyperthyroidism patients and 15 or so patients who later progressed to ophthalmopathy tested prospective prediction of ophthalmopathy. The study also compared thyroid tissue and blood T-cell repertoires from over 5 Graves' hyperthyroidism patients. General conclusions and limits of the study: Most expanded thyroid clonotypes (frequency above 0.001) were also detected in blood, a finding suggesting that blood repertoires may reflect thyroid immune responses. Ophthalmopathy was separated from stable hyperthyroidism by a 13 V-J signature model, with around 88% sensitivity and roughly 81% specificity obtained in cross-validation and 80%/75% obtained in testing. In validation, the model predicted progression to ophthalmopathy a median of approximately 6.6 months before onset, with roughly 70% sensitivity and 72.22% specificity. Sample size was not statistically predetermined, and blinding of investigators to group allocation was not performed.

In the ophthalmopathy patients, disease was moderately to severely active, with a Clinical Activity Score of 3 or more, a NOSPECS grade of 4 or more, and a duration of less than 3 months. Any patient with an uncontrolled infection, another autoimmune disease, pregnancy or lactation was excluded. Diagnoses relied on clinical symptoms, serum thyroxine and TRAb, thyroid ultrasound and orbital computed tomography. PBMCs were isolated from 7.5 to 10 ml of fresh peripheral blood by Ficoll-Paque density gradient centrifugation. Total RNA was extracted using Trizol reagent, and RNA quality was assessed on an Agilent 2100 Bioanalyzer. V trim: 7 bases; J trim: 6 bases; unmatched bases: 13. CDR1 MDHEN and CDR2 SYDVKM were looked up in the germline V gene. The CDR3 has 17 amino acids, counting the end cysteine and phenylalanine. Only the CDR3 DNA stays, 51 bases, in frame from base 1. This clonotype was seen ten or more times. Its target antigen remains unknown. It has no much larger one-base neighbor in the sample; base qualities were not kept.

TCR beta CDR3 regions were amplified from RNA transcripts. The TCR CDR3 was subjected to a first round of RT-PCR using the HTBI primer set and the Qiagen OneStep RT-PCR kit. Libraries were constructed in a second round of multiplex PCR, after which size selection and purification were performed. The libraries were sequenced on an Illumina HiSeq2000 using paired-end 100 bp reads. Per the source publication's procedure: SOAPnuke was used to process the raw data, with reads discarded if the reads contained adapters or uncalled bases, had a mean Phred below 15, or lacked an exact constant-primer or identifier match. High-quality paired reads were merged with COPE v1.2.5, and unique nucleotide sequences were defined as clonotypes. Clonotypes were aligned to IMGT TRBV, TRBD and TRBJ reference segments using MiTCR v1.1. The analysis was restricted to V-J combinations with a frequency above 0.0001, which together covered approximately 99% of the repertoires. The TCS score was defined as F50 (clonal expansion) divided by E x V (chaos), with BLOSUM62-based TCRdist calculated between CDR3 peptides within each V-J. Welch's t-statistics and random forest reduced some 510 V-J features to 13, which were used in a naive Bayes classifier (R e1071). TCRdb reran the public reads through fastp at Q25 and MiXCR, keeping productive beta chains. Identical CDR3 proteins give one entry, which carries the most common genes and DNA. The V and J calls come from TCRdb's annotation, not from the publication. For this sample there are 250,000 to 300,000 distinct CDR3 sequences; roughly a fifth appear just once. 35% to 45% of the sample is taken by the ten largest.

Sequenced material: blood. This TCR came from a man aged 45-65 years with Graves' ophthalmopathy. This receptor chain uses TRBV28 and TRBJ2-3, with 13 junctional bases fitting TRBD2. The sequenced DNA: TGTGCCAGCACCACGGGGGGACTAGCGGGACTTATGGATACGCAGTATTTT. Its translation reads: CASTTGGLAGLMDTQYF.